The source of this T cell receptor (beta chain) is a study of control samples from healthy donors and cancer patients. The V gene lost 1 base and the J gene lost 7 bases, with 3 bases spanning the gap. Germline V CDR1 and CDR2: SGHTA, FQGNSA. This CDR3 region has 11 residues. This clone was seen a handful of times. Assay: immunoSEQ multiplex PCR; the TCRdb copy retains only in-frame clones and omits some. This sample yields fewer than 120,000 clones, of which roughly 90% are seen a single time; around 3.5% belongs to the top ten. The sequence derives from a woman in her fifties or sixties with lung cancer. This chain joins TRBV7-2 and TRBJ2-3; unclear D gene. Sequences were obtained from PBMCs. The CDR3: CASSLENTQYF. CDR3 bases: TGTGCCAGCAGCTTAGAGAATACGCAGTATTTT. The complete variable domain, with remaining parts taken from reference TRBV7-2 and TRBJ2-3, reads GAGVSQSPSNKVTEKGKDVELRCDPISGHTALYWYRQSLGQGLEFLIYFQGNSAPDKSGLPSDRFSAERTGGSVSTLTIQRTQQEDSAVYLCASSLENTQYFGPGTRLTVL.